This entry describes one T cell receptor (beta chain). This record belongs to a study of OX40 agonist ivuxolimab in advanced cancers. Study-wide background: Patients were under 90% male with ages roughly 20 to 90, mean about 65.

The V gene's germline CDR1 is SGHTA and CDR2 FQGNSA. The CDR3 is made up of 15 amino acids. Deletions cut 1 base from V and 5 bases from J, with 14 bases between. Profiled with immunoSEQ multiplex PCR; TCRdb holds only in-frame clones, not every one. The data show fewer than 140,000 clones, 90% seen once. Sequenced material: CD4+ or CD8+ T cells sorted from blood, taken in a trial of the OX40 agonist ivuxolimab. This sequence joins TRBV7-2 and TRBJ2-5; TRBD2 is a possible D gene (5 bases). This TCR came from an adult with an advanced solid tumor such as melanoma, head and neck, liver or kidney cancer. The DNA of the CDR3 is TGTGCCAGCAGCTTAGTAGCCGGGCCGGGGGAGACCCAGTACTTC. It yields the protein CASSLVAGPGETQYF.